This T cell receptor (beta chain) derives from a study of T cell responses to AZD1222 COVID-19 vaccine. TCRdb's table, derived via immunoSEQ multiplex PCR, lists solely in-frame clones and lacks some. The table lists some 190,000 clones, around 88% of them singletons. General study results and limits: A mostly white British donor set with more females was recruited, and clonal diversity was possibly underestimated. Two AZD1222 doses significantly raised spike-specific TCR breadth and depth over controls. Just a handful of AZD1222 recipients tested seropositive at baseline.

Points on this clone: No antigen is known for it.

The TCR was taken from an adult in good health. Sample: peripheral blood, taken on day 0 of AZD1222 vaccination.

The CDR3: CASSKGGAYEQYF. The CDR3, as DNA: TGTGCCAGCAGCAAGGGGGGGGCCTACGAGCAGTACTTC. V is TRBV25-1 and J is TRBJ2-7; D is possibly TRBD2 (7 bases). The CDR3 is made up of 13 amino acids. V gave up 6 bases and J gave up 2 bases, with 11 bases separating them. Germline CDR1 reads MGHDK; CDR2 reads SYGVNS.